The next 22 T cell receptor beta chains were all read from a single sample in a study of cytomegalovirus exposure and HLA in healthy donors. It was with 60 Vbeta and 13 Jbeta primers that the PCR ran. Method: immunoSEQ multiplex PCR; TCRdb's copy keeps in-frame clones and lacks some. This sample has approximately 280,000 clones, with 86% found just once. Sequenced material: PBMCs. These receptors all come from a man aged 35 to 55 in good health and CMV-seropositive.

The J gene is TRBJ2-1, the V gene TRBV28, with 7 positions matching TRBD2. This CDR3 region has 16 residues. Germline CDR1 and CDR2: MDHEN and SYDVKM. Trimming removed 4 bases from V and 0 bases from J; junction bases left unmatched: 6. The CDR3, as DNA: TGTGCCAGCAGTTCCACGGGCGGGAGCTCCTACAATGAGCAGTTCTTC. It codes for CASSSTGGSSYNEQFF.

J is TRBJ2-1 and V is TRBV5-8, with D maybe TRBD1 (6 bases). This CDR3 spans 15 amino acids. Germline V CDR1 and CDR2: SGHTS, YDEGEE. V lost 1 base, J lost 2 bases, and 10 bases lay in between. CDR3 in DNA: TGTGCCAGCAGCTTGCAGGGGCGAACCTACAATGAGCAGTTCTTC. Its protein product is CASSLQGRTYNEQFF.

The genes are TRBV7-9 and TRBJ2-5; D is ambiguous. The CDR3 is 12 amino acids. With 4 bases removed from V and 5 bases from J, the gap between germline ends came to 8 bases. Germline assignment: CDR1 SEHNR and CDR2 FQNEAQ (reference sequence). DNA for the CDR3: TGTGCCAGCAGCTCCATTAGCGAGACCCAGTACTTC. Translated: CASSSISETQYF.

The chain couples TRBV30 to TRBJ2-7; D might be TRBD1 (5 bases). The ends were cut back, 0 bases at V and 4 bases at J, with 13 bases in the middle. The CDR3 extends over 14 amino acids. Germline V gene lookup returns CDR1 GTSNPN and CDR2 SVGIG (reference sequence). Here the CDR3 reads CAWSVQGREYEQYF. As DNA, the CDR3 is TGTGCCTGGAGTGTACAAGGCAGGGAATACGAGCAGTACTTC.

J is TRBJ2-3 and V is TRBV30, with 11 nucleotides matching TRBD1. Germline V gene lookup returns CDR1 GTSNPN and CDR2 SVGIG (reference sequence). J gave up 2 bases and V 5 bases, and 9 bases lay outside the gene matches. The CDR3 covers 16 residues. In nucleotides, the CDR3 is TGTGCCTGGGCATCCGGGACAGGGGGGACCACAGATACGCAGTATTTT. This codes for CAWASGTGGTTDTQYF.

CDR3 coding DNA: TGTGCCAGCACTTGGGGAGGCGGCTACGAGCAGTACTTC. Translation gives CASTWGGGYEQYF. The chain recombines TRBV5-5 with TRBJ2-7, with D possibly being TRBD2 (6 bases). Germline V gene sequence: CDR1 SGHKS, CDR2 YYEKEE (reference sequence). The CDR3 length is 13 residues. The V end was cut by 6 bases, the J end by 3 bases, with 13 bases between.

The chain is built from TRBV6-6 and TRBJ2-5, with D perhaps TRBD2 (7 bases). Germline V gives CDR1 MNHNY, CDR2 SVGAGI (reference sequence). Trimming removed 0 bases at V and 11 bases at J, with 19 bases between. The CDR3 is 15 residues long. The DNA for the CDR3 is TGTGCCAGCAGTTACTCGAGAGGGGGAGGGGAAGAGCAGTACTTC. Encoded protein: CASSYSRGGGEEQYF.

The genes are TRBV19 and TRBJ1-2; the match to TRBD1 covers 9 bases. The V segment lost 4 bases and the J segment 4 bases; nucleotides outside the gene matches: 1. The CDR3 consists of 13 residues. The germline CDR1 and CDR2 sequences are LNHDA and SQIVND (reference sequence). CDR3 residues: CASSRDRVYGYTF. The CDR3 DNA reads TGTGCCAGTAGTAGGGACAGGGTCTATGGCTACACCTTC.

The rearrangement links TRBV7-6 to TRBJ1-2; D unresolved. CDR1 and CDR2 from the germline V gene are SGHVS and FNYEAQ. This CDR3 spans 12 amino acids. With 5 bases removed from V and 4 bases from J, the gap between germline ends came to 8 bases. Here the CDR3 DNA reads TGTGCCAGCAGCCGTATGAGCTATGGCTACACCTTC. Amino acids: CASSRMSYGYTF. Based on the CDR3 plus reference TRBV7-6 and TRBJ1-2, the full variable domain is GAGVSQSPRYKVTKRGQDVALRCDPISGHVSLYWYRQALGQGPEFLTYFNYEAQQDKSGLPNDRFSAERPEGSISTLTIQRTEQRDSAMYRCASSRMSYGYTFGSGTRLTVV.

The chain joins TRBV29-1 to TRBJ2-7; TRBD2 agrees at 8 bases. CDR1 is SQVTM and CDR2 is ANQGSEA in the germline V gene. This CDR3 has 15 amino acids. After removal of 6 bases from V and 0 bases from J, the junction contained 10 bases not matched to a gene. CDR3 residues: CSVRGDSGNSYEQYF. The CDR3 DNA reads TGCAGCGTGCGGGGGGATAGCGGGAACTCCTACGAGCAGTACTTC.

The chain couples TRBV9 to TRBJ2-5, with 7 bases fitting TRBD2. The ends lost 4 bases at V and 0 bases at J; junction bases unmatched: 6. The CDR3 loop spans 15 amino acids. CDR1 is SGDLS and CDR2 is YYNGEE in the germline V gene. CDR3 amino acids: CASSWSGTNQETQYF. The CDR3 DNA follows: TGTGCCAGCAGCTGGTCCGGGACTAACCAAGAGACCCAGTACTTC.

J is TRBJ1-5 and V is TRBV7-2, with D unresolved. V dropped 5 bases and J dropped 4 bases, with 9 bases sitting between them. The germline V gene encodes CDR1 SGHTA and CDR2 FQGNSA. There are 13 residues in the CDR3. CDR3 DNA: TGTGCCAGCAGCAGCGGGCCTAATCAGCCCCAGCATTTT. Translation gives CASSSGPNQPQHF.

This chain connects TRBV18 to TRBJ2-7; TRBD2 is a possible D gene (5 bases). The CDR3 totals 12 residues. Per germline, CDR1 KGHSH and CDR2 LQKENI. The ends were cut back, 6 bases at V and 6 bases at J, with 12 bases in the middle. The chain's CDR3 is CASSASRGEQYF. CDR3 sequence (DNA): TGTGCCAGCTCCGCGTCCCGGGGCGAGCAGTACTTC.

This clone was recorded a few times. The gene calls are TRBV5-5 and TRBJ1-5; D ambiguous. Germline CDR1 is SGHKS and CDR2 is YYEKEE (reference sequence). The CDR3 sequence is 15 residues long. V was clipped by 0 bases and J by 3 bases, with 10 bases between them. The CDR3: CASSLDPHTNQPQHF. The DNA for the CDR3 is TGTGCCAGCAGCTTGGACCCGCACACCAATCAGCCCCAGCATTTT. Complete variable domain (other parts from reference TRBV5-5 and TRBJ1-5): DAGVTQSPTHLIKTRGQQVTLRCSPISGHKSVSWYQQVLGQGPQFIFQYYEKEERGRGNFPDRFSARQFPNYSSELNVNALLLGDSALYLCASSLDPHTNQPQHFGDGTRLSIL.

A few counts support this clone. This chain links TRBV5-4 with TRBJ1-1; D is ambiguous. The CDR3 is 14 amino acids. Germline V gene data show CDR1 as SGHNT and CDR2 as YYREEE (reference sequence). Trimming left V 0 bases short and J 0 bases short, with 6 bases between. The chain's CDR3 is CASSLEQMNTEAFF. The CDR3 bases are TGTGCCAGCAGCTTGGAACAGATGAACACTGAAGCTTTCTTT.

This rearrangement joins TRBV6-6 to TRBJ2-2, with D tentatively TRBD2 (6 bases). The CDR3 sequence is 15 residues long. Deletions cut 6 bases from V and 6 bases from J, with 17 bases between. Germline V gene data show CDR1 as MNHNY and CDR2 as SVGAGI (reference sequence). The CDR3 is CASSSRETPSGELFF. DNA for the CDR3: TGTGCCAGCAGCTCACGGGAGACGCCCTCCGGGGAGCTGTTTTTT.

The gene calls are TRBV27 and TRBJ2-7; TRBD2 matches 7 bases. CDR1 MNHEY and CDR2 SMNVEV come from the germline V gene (reference sequence). The CDR3 runs 13 residues. Trimming removed 2 bases from V and 9 bases from J; junction bases left unmatched: 7. The CDR3 spells CASSLGRGSMQYF. The CDR3 DNA reads TGTGCCAGCAGTTTAGGGAGGGGTAGTATGCAGTACTTC.

The CDR3 here is CASSEVSGETSYEQYF. The CDR3 DNA follows: TGTGCCAGCAGTGAAGTCTCTGGGGAGACCTCCTACGAGCAGTACTTC. The chain couples TRBV2 to TRBJ2-7; TRBD2 is a possible D gene (5 bases). This CDR3 region has 16 residues. From germline, CDR1 is SNHLY and CDR2 FYNNEI. V lost 1 base and J 0 bases, leaving 13 bases between the germline ends.

V gene TRBV5-6 combines with J gene TRBJ1-4; D ambiguous. From germline, CDR1 is SGHDT and CDR2 YYEEEE. This CDR3 is built from 13 residues. Between the trimmed V and J ends, which lost 4 bases and 5 bases, there was a span of 9 bases. Here the CDR3 reads CASSEGANEKLFF. The CDR3 bases are TGTGCCAGCAGCGAGGGTGCAAATGAAAAACTGTTTTTT.

The chain links TRBV27 to TRBJ2-1; D is perhaps TRBD1 (6 bases). Trimming left V 4 bases short and J 4 bases short, with 20 bases between. Germline values: CDR1 MNHEY, CDR2 SMNVEV (reference sequence). This CDR3 is 17 amino acids long. The CDR3 is CASSSEIQGAGYNEQFF. CDR3 coding DNA: TGTGCCAGCAGTTCGGAAATACAGGGCGCTGGGTACAATGAGCAGTTCTTC.

The rearrangement links TRBV7-3 to TRBJ2-7; 10 bases are a match to TRBD2. J was trimmed by 4 bases and V by 5 bases; bases with no gene match: 8. This CDR3 has 15 amino acids. Germline loops: CDR1 SGHTA, CDR2 FQGTGA. CDR3 bases: TGTGCCAGCAGCCCGGGGCTAGCGGGAGAATACGAGCAGTACTTC. Its translation: CASSPGLAGEYEQYF.

The genes are TRBV4-3 and TRBJ2-7, with a tentative D call TRBD1 (6 bases). Germline V lookup: CDR1 LGHNA, CDR2 YSLEER. Trimming took off 1 base at V and 3 bases at J, with 13 bases between the two ends. CDR3 length: 15 residues. CDR3 in amino acids: CASSQAWGPNYEQYF. CDR3 in DNA: TGCGCCAGCAGCCAAGCTTGGGGGCCAAACTACGAGCAGTACTTC.